The clone carrying this T cell receptor beta chain occurred many times. Its antigen is unknown. The data originate from a study of CD8+CD57+ T cells in acquired aplastic anemia. Study-wide background: DNA per sorted CD4+ or CD8+ sample ranged 0.2 to 27.4 ug, averaging roughly 3.5 ug. Healthy donors gave 11 million or so reads on average for CD4+ cells. Study-wide results and caveats: Shared by patients and controls, approximately 28 CD8+ CDR3s were abundant in patients. Controls and patients did not differ significantly in CD8+ Simpson's diversity.

Template material for TCR beta VDJ and CDR3 profiling consisted of genomic DNA. TCRdb re-called the reads with MiXCR, one entry per CDR3 protein. The table lists fewer than 250,000 distinct CDR3 sequences, 50% to 55% of them singletons, with approximately 15% in the top ten. Sequencing was done on a sample of sorted CD4+, CD8+, or CD8+CD57+ T cells (not recorded which) from PBMCs. The clonotype originates from a human donor in good health, serving as a control.

The CDR3 region is CASSEGLRVGGYTF. The CDR3 DNA reads as TGTGCCAGCAGTGAGGGCCTGAGAGTTGGTGGCTACACCTTC. The chain carries TRBV6-1 and TRBJ1-2; D is uncertain. Germline CDR1 reads MNHNS; CDR2 reads SASEGT. CDR3 length: 14 amino acids. The V and J ends lost 3 bases and 7 bases respectively, with 15 bases between them.